The 27 T cell receptor beta chains listed next were all sequenced from one sample in a study of blood T cell repertoires in COVID-19. Sequencing used immunoSEQ multiplex PCR; TCRdb keeps in-frame clones, though not all of them. The repertoire has 150,000 or so clones, roughly 80% of them found once; the top ten carry about 29%. The sequenced sample consisted of peripheral blood. These receptors came from a woman aged 60-75 years with acute or convalescent COVID-19.

This rearrangement joins TRBV2 to TRBJ2-7; D may be TRBD1 (5 bases). Germline values: CDR1 SNHLY, CDR2 FYNNEI. Trimming left V 7 bases short and J 3 bases short, with 10 bases between. This CDR3 is 12 amino acids long. CDR3: CASKGQLYEQYF. The CDR3 DNA sequence: TGTGCCAGCAAGGGGCAACTCTACGAGCAGTACTTC.

V gene TRBV2 combines with J gene TRBJ1-1; D gene unclear. The length of the CDR3 is 14 residues. Trimming shortened V by 4 bases and J by 1 base, and 10 bases separated the two germline ends. Germline V gives CDR1 SNHLY, CDR2 FYNNEI. CDR3 in amino acids: CASSGRKPNTEAFF. Written as DNA, the CDR3 is TGTGCCAGCAGTGGCAGGAAACCGAACACTGAAGCTTTCTTT.

This clone has just a few counts. This chain uses TRBV6-5 with TRBJ2-2; D perhaps matches TRBD1 (6 bases). Germline CDR1 reads MNHEY; CDR2 reads SVGAGI. The CDR3 loop spans 14 amino acids. With 8 bases removed from V and 7 bases from J, the gap between germline ends came to 17 bases. The CDR3 bases are TGTGCCAGCCAGAATCCAGGGGTTATCGGGGAGCTGTTTTTT. It translates to CASQNPGVIGELFF.

The rearrangement uses TRBV7-9 and TRBJ1-6, with 7 bases aligning to TRBD1. The CDR3 extends over 16 amino acids. With 2 bases clipped from V and 7 bases from J, the junction kept 8 bases outside the gene matches. Germline V gene sequence: CDR1 SEHNR, CDR2 FQNEAQ (reference sequence). In nucleotides, the CDR3 is TGTGCCAGCAGCTTATACGTCGGGACAGAAAATTCACCCCTCCACTTT. It is translated as CASSLYVGTENSPLHF.

The chain uses TRBV24-1 and TRBJ2-1; TRBD2 is a possible D gene (5 bases). CDR1 is KGHDR and CDR2 is SFDVKD in the germline V gene. This CDR3 has 12 amino acids. V lost 5 bases and J 8 bases, leaving 9 bases between the germline ends. The CDR3 loop reads CATSGGGYEQFF. The DNA of the CDR3 is TGTGCCACCAGTGGAGGCGGGTATGAGCAGTTCTTC.

V usage is TRBV7-2 and J usage is TRBJ1-3, with D possibly being TRBD1 (6 bases). Germline V gene sequence: CDR1 SGHTA, CDR2 FQGNSA. The CDR3 consists of 15 residues. V lost 4 bases and J 4 bases, leaving 14 bases between the germline ends. This CDR3 is CASSSGHQGGNTIYF. In DNA, the CDR3 is TGTGCCAGCAGCTCCGGACACCAGGGGGGAAACACCATATATTTT.

The chain uses TRBV19 and TRBJ2-6, with TRBD2 as a possible D gene (5 bases). This CDR3 region has 14 residues. The V end lost 7 bases, the J end lost 2 bases, and 9 bases lay between the germline ends. Per the germline V gene, CDR1 is LNHDA and CDR2 is SQIVND (reference sequence). The CDR3 DNA reads as TGTGCCAGTACCTACGGGGCTGGGGCCAACGTCCTGACTTTC. Protein: CASTYGAGANVLTF. Variable domain in full (rest from reference TRBV19 and TRBJ2-6): DGGITQSPKYLFRKEGQNVTLSCEQNLNHDAMYWYRQDPGQGLRLIYYSQIVNDFQKGDIAEGYSVSREKKESFPLTVTSAQKNPTAFYLCASTYGAGANVLTFGAGSRLTVL.

The V gene is TRBV2, the J gene TRBJ1-2; no definite D call. With 6 bases removed from V and 1 base from J, the gap between germline ends came to 18 bases. There are 16 residues in the CDR3. Looked up from germline, CDR1 is SNHLY and CDR2 is FYNNEI. CDR3 sequence (DNA): TGTGCCAGCAGGTCCACCGGAGTAGGTTATAACTATGGCTACACCTTC. It encodes CASRSTGVGYNYGYTF. Full variable domain (missing parts from reference TRBV2 and TRBJ1-2): EPEVTQTPSHQVTQMGQEVILRCVPISNHLYFYWYRQILGQKVEFLVSFYNNEISEKSEIFDDQFSVERPDGSNFTLKIRSTKLEDSAMYFCASRSTGVGYNYGYTFGSGTRLTVV.

The chain employs TRBV9 and TRBJ2-7; 8 nucleotides agree with TRBD2. CDR3 length equals 14 residues. V was pared by 4 bases and J by 1 base, with 4 bases of the junction left unmatched. Germline CDR1 and CDR2: SGDLS and YYNGEE. This chain's CDR3 is CASSNSGVSYEQYF. The DNA of the CDR3 is TGTGCCAGCAGCAATAGCGGGGTATCCTACGAGCAGTACTTC.

The V gene is TRBV28, the J gene TRBJ1-5; D is perhaps TRBD1 (6 bases). The CDR3 covers 14 residues. V was shortened by 1 base and J by 4 bases, with 8 bases between the two germline ends. Germline V gene sequence: CDR1 MDHEN, CDR2 SYDVKM. CDR3 loop: CASSLSGENQPQHF. Written as DNA, the CDR3 is TGTGCCAGCAGTTTATCAGGGGAAAATCAGCCCCAGCATTTT. The full variable domain, with the rest looked up from reference TRBV28 and TRBJ1-5, is DVKVTQSSRYLVKRTGEKVFLECVQDMDHENMFWYRQDPGLGLRLIYFSYDVKMKEKGDIPEGYSVSREKKERFSLILESASTNQTSMYLCASSLSGENQPQHFGDGTRLSIL.

The chain employs TRBV11-2 and TRBJ1-1; D unresolved. V lost 4 bases to trimming and J lost 6 bases, with 12 bases between them. The CDR3 totals 13 residues. The germline V gene encodes CDR1 SGHAT and CDR2 FQNNGV. This CDR3 is CASSSTYRSEAFF. The CDR3 DNA follows: TGTGCCAGCAGCTCAACCTACCGGTCTGAAGCTTTCTTT.

The chain is built from TRBV19 and TRBJ1-1, with D possibly being TRBD1 (6 bases). Trimming took 7 bases from V and 2 from J, leaving 17 bases between them. The CDR3 runs 15 residues. Germline CDR1 is LNHDA and CDR2 is SQIVND (reference sequence). The CDR3 spells CASKPWTAANTEAFF. Written as DNA, the CDR3 is TGTGCCAGTAAACCGTGGACAGCTGCTAACACTGAAGCTTTCTTT.

The chain is built from TRBV11-3 and TRBJ2-2; D gene uncertain. CDR3 length equals 15 residues. V was pared by 5 bases and J by 3 bases, with 13 bases between. Germline lookup yields CDR1 SGHNT and CDR2 YENEEA. CDR3 sequence (DNA): TGTGCCAGCAGCCCGGGTTCGCCTTACACCGGGGAGCTGTTTTTT. Amino acid sequence: CASSPGSPYTGELFF.

The CDR3 DNA follows: TGTGCCAGCAGTCCAGGTACAGATACGCAGTATTTT. Translated, it gives CASSPGTDTQYF. The V and J genes are TRBV25-1 and TRBJ2-3; D is ambiguous. This CDR3 contains 12 residues. The germline gives CDR1 MGHDK, CDR2 SYGVNS. Trimming removed 5 bases from V and 3 bases from J, with 6 bases in between.

The chain has TRBV4-1 and TRBJ2-7, with D tentatively TRBD1 (6 bases). This CDR3 contains 13 residues. The germline V gene has CDR1 MGHRA and CDR2 YSYEKL. V was cut by 4 bases and J by 7 bases, with 14 bases left in between. CDR3 in DNA: TGCGCCAGCAGCCTTACCTCAGACAGGGAGCAGTACTTC. It specifies CASSLTSDREQYF.

This rearrangement joins TRBV6-2 or TRBV6-3 to TRBJ1-1, with TRBD1 identical over 8 bases. After removal of 2 bases from V and 2 bases from J, the junction contained 4 bases not matched to a gene. The CDR3 length is 15 residues. CDR1 and CDR2 (germline): MNHEY, SVGEGT. DNA for the CDR3: TGTGCCAGCAGTTACCCGGGACAGGCTAACACTGAAGCTTTCTTT. This codes for CASSYPGQANTEAFF.

This rearrangement joins TRBV18 to TRBJ1-6; a possible D gene is TRBD1 (5 bases). The CDR3 covers 13 residues. Germline lookup yields CDR1 KGHSH and CDR2 LQKENI. With 3 bases removed from V and 6 bases from J, the gap between germline ends came to 6 bases. The CDR3 loop reads CASSPGGNSPLHF. The CDR3 DNA is TGTGCCAGCTCACCGGGGGGTAATTCACCCCTCCACTTT.

The chain is built from TRBV7-8 and TRBJ2-5; possible D gene TRBD2, 6 bases. V shed 2 bases and J shed 9 bases, with 13 bases lying between them. Germline assignment: CDR1 SGHVS and CDR2 FQNEAQ. The CDR3 has 13 residues. CDR3 protein: CASSLTGPGAQYF. The DNA of the CDR3 is TGTGCCAGCAGCTTAACGGGTCCGGGGGCCCAGTACTTC.

DNA for the CDR3: TGTGCCAGCAGCTCACGGGGGGGAACGTACCAAGAGACCCAGTACTTC. This sequence encodes CASSSRGGTYQETQYF. The rearrangement uses TRBV5-6 and TRBJ2-5; 8 bases are a match to TRBD2. Germline lookup yields CDR1 SGHDT and CDR2 YYEEEE. V was clipped by 3 bases and J by 0 bases; unmatched bases: 7. CDR3 length equals 16 residues.

The chain employs TRBV28 and TRBJ1-6, with 9 bases fitting TRBD1. V was clipped by 5 bases and J by 0 bases; unmatched bases: 8. The CDR3 has 18 amino acids. The germline V gene encodes CDR1 MDHEN and CDR2 SYDVKM. The CDR3 loop reads CASSQIDRGASYNSPLHF. CDR3 DNA sequence: TGTGCCAGCAGTCAAATTGACAGGGGGGCCTCCTATAATTCACCCCTCCACTTT.

Only one count was recorded for this clone. The chain joins TRBV2 to TRBJ1-5; TRBD1 might be the D (5 bases). V was trimmed by 6 bases and J by 0 bases, leaving 15 bases between them. Germline V gene sequence: CDR1 SNHLY, CDR2 FYNNEI. This CDR3 contains 16 residues. CDR3 in DNA: TGTGCCAGCAGCCCCCTCGGGGGTATTAGCAATCAGCCCCAGCATTTT. Amino acid sequence: CASSPLGGISNQPQHF.

V is TRBV7-8 and J is TRBJ1-5, with 10 bases aligning to TRBD1. V gave up 4 bases and J gave up 4 bases; unmatched junction bases: 4. There are 15 residues in the CDR3. The V gene's germline CDR1 is SGHVS and CDR2 FQNEAQ. This CDR3 reads CASSSPGQGNQPQHF. For the CDR3, the DNA is TGTGCCAGCAGCTCGCCGGGACAGGGGAATCAGCCCCAGCATTTT.

The chain is built from TRBV3-1 (or the pseudogene TRBV3-2) and TRBJ1-2; tentative D call: TRBD1 (5 bases). The V gene lost 4 bases and the J gene lost 4 bases, with 19 bases spanning the gap. CDR1 and CDR2 from the germline V gene are LGHDT and YNNKEL (reference sequence). The CDR3 sequence is 16 residues long. The CDR3 loop reads CASSPSGRGAPYGYTF. For the CDR3, the DNA is TGTGCCAGCAGCCCCAGCGGGAGGGGCGCCCCCTATGGCTACACCTTC.

This chain joins TRBV7-8 and TRBJ2-2, with D possibly matching TRBD2 (6 bases). V dropped 5 bases and J dropped 5 bases, with 15 bases sitting between them. Germline CDR1 SGHVS, CDR2 FQNEAQ. The CDR3 sequence is 15 residues long. The CDR3 DNA sequence: TGTGCCAGCAGCCCCGGGGGAGGATGGACCGGGGAGCTGTTTTTT. Protein product: CASSPGGGWTGELFF.

The chain couples TRBV19 to TRBJ1-4; TRBD1 is a possible D gene (5 bases). CDR3 length equals 14 residues. V lost 4 bases to trimming and J lost 8 bases, with 14 bases between them. Germline V CDR1 and CDR2: LNHDA, SQIVND (reference sequence). CDR3 in amino acids: CASSKGRESEKLFF. CDR3 sequence (DNA): TGTGCCAGTAGTAAGGGGCGAGAAAGCGAAAAACTGTTTTTT. Together with reference TRBV19 and TRBJ1-4, the CDR3 gives the full variable domain: DGGITQSPKYLFRKEGQNVTLSCEQNLNHDAMYWYRQDPGQGLRLIYYSQIVNDFQKGDIAEGYSVSREKKESFPLTVTSAQKNPTAFYLCASSKGRESEKLFFGSGTQLSVL.

This rearrangement joins TRBV4-1 to TRBJ1-1; TRBD1 aligns across 10 bases. Germline lookup yields CDR1 MGHRA and CDR2 YSYEKL. The CDR3 is made up of 14 amino acids. With 6 bases clipped from V and 6 bases from J, the junction kept 7 bases outside the gene matches. The CDR3 loop reads CASRQGQGRSEAFF. The CDR3 coding sequence is TGCGCCAGCAGACAGGGACAGGGGCGCTCTGAAGCTTTCTTT.

The V gene is TRBV28, the J gene TRBJ1-1, with 7 positions matching TRBD1. This CDR3 region has 16 residues. The germline V gene encodes CDR1 MDHEN and CDR2 SYDVKM. J was trimmed by 0 bases and V by 4 bases; bases with no gene match: 8. The CDR3 region is CASSSQQGRMNTEAFF. The DNA for the CDR3 is TGTGCCAGCAGTTCCCAACAGGGGAGGATGAACACTGAAGCTTTCTTT.